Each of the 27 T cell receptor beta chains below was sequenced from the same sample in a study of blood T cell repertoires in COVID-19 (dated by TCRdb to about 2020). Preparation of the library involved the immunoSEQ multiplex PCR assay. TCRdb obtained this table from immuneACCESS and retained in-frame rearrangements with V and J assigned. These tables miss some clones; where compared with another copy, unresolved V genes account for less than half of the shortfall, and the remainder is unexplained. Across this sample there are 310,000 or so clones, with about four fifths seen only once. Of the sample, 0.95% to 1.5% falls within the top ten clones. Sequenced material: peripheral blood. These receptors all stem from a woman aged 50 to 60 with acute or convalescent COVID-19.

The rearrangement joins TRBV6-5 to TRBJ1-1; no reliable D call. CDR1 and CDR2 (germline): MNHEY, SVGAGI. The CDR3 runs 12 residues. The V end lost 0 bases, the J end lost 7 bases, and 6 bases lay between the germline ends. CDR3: CASSYSTGEAFF. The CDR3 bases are TGTGCCAGCAGTTACTCTACGGGTGAAGCTTTCTTT.

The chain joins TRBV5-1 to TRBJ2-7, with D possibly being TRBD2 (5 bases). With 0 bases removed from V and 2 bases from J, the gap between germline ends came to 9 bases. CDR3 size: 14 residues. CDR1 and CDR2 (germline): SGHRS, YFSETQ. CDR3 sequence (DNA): TGCGCCAGCAGCTTGGGCGAGGGCGCCTACGAGCAGTACTTC. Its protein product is CASSLGEGAYEQYF. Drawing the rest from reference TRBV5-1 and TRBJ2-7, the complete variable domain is KAGVTQTPRYLIKTRGQQVTLSCSPISGHRSVSWYQQTPGQGLQFLFEYFSETQRNKGNFPGRFSGRQFSNSRSEMNVSTLELGDSALYLCASSLGEGAYEQYFGPGTRLTVT.

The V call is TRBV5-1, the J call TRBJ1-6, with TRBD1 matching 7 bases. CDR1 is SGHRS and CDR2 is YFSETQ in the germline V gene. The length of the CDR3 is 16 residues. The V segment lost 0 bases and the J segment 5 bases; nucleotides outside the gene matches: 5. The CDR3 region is CASSLGPGGNNSPLHF. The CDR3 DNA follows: TGCGCCAGCAGCTTGGGTCCAGGGGGGAATAATTCACCCCTCCACTTT. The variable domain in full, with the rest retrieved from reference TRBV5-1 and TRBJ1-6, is KAGVTQTPRYLIKTRGQQVTLSCSPISGHRSVSWYQQTPGQGLQFLFEYFSETQRNKGNFPGRFSGRQFSNSRSEMNVSTLELGDSALYLCASSLGPGGNNSPLHFGNGTRLTVT.

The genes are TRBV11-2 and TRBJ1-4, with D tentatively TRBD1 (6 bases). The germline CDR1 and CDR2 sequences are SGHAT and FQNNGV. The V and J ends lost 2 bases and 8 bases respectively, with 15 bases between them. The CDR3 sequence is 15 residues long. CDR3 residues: CASSLRTAVGEKLFF. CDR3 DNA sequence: TGTGCCAGCAGCTTAAGGACAGCCGTGGGCGAAAAACTGTTTTTT. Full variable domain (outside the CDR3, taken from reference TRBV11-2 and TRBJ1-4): EAGVAQSPRYKIIEKRQSVAFWCNPISGHATLYWYQQILGQGPKLLIQFQNNGVVDDSQLPKDRFSAERLKGVDSTLKIQPAKLEDSAVYLCASSLRTAVGEKLFFGSGTQLSVL.

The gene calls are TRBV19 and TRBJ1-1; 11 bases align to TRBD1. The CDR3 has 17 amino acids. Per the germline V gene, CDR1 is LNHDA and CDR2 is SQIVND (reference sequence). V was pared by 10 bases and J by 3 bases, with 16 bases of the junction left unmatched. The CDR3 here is CATIGALGQGADTEAFF. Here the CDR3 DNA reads TGTGCCACCATCGGGGCTCTTGGACAGGGGGCGGACACTGAAGCTTTCTTT.

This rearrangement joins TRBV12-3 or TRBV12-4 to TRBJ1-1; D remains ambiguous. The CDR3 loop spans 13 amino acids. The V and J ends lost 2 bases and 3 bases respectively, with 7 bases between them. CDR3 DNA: TGTGCCAGCAGTTTACTGCCAGACACTGAAGCTTTCTTT. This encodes CASSLLPDTEAFF.

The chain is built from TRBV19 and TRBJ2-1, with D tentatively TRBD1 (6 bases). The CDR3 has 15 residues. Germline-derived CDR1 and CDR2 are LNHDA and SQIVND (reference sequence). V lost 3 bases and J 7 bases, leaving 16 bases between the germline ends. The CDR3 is CASSMGRPGHNEQFF. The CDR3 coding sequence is TGTGCCAGTAGTATGGGTAGGCCGGGACATAATGAGCAGTTCTTC.

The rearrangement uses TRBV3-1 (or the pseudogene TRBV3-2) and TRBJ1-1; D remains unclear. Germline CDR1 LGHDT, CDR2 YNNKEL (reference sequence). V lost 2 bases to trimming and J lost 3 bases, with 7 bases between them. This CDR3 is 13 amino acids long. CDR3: CASSQMGDTEAFF. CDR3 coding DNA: TGTGCCAGCAGCCAAATGGGCGACACTGAAGCTTTCTTT.

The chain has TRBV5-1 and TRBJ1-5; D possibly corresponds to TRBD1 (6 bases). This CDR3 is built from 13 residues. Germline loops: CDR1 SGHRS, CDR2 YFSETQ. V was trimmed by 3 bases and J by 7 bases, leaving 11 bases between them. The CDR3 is CASSSSGEQPQHF. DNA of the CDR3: TGCGCCAGCAGCTCCTCAGGGGAACAGCCCCAGCATTTT.

CDR3 region: CASRGWKGSFSEQYF. CDR3 bases: TGTGCCAGCAGGGGTTGGAAGGGGTCTTTCTCCGAGCAGTACTTC. V usage is TRBV7-9 and J usage is TRBJ2-7, with a tentative D call TRBD1 (5 bases). V lost 6 bases, J lost 6 bases, and 21 bases lay in between. CDR3 length: 15 amino acids. Germline CDR1 is SEHNR and CDR2 is FQNEAQ (reference sequence).

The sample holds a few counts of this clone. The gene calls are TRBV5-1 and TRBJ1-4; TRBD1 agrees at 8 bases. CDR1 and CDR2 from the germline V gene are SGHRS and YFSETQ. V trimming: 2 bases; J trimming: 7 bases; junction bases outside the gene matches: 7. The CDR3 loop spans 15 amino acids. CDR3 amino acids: CASSLQGEVGEKLFF. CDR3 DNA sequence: TGCGCCAGCAGCTTACAGGGGGAGGTTGGTGAAAAACTGTTTTTT.

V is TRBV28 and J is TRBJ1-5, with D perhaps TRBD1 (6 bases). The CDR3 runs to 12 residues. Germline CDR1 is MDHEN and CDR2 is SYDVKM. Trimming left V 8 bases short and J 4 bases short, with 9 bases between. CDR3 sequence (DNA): TGTGCCAGCCAACAGGGTAATCAGCCCCAGCATTTT. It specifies CASQQGNQPQHF.

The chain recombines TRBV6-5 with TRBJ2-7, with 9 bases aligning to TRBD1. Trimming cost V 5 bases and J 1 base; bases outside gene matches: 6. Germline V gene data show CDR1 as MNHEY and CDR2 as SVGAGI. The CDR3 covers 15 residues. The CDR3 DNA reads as TGTGCCAGCAGTACTAAAGGGACAGGGTCCTACGAGCAGTACGTC. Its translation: CASSTKGTGSYEQYV.

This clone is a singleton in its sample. The CDR3: CASSLGAGRGYTF. The DNA for the CDR3 is TGTGCCAGCAGCTTAGGGGCGGGCCGGGGCTACACCTTC. V is TRBV11-1 and J is TRBJ1-2; D gene uncertain. The CDR3 contains 13 residues. The germline V and J ends were trimmed by 1 base and 8 bases, with 11 bases remaining between them. CDR1 and CDR2 (germline): SGHAT, FQDESV (reference sequence).

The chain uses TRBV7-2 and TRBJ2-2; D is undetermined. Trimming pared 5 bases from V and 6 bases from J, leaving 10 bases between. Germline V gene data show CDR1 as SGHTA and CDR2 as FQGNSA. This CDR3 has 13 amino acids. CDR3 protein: CASSQPNSGELFF. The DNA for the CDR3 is TGTGCCAGCAGCCAACCTAACTCCGGGGAGCTGTTTTTT.

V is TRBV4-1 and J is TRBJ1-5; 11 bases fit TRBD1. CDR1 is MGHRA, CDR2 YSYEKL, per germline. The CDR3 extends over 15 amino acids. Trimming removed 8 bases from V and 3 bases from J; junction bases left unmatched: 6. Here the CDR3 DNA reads TGCGCCAGCCATCGGACAGGGGGCATCAATCAGCCCCAGCATTTT. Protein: CASHRTGGINQPQHF.

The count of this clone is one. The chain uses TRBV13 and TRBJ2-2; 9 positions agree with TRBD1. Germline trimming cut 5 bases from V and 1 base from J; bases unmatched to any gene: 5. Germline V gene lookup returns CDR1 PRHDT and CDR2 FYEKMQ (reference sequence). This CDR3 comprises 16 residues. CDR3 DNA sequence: TGTGCCAGCAGCCCGCGACAGGGGGGGAACACCGGGGAGCTGTTTTTT. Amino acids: CASSPRQGGNTGELFF.

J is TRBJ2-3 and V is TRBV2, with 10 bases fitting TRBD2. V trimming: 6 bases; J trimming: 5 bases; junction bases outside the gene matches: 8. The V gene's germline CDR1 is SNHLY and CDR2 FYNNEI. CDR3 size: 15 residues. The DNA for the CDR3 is TGTGCCAGCAGGGGGGGGCTAGCGGGAGTAGATACGCAGTATTTT. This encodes CASRGGLAGVDTQYF.

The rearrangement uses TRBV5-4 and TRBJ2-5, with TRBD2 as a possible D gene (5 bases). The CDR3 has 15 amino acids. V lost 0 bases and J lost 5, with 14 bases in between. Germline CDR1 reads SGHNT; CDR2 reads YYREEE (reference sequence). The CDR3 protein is CASSLVEERSETQYF. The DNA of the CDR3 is TGTGCCAGCAGCTTGGTGGAGGAGCGATCCGAGACCCAGTACTTC. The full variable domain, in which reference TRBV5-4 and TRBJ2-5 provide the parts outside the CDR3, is ETGVTQSPTHLIKTRGQQVTLRCSSQSGHNTVSWYQQALGQGPQFIFQYYREEENGRGNFPPRFSGLQFPNYSSELNVNALELDDSALYLCASSLVEERSETQYFGPGTRLLVL.

The CDR3 nucleotides read TGTGCCAGCAGCTTGGGACGTTCAGCGGGAAACACCATATATTTT. Amino acids: CASSLGRSAGNTIYF. The V and J genes are TRBV5-8 and TRBJ1-3; D not resolved. Germline V gives CDR1 SGHTS, CDR2 YDEGEE. V was pared by 0 bases and J by 4 bases, with 11 bases between. The length of the CDR3 is 15 residues.

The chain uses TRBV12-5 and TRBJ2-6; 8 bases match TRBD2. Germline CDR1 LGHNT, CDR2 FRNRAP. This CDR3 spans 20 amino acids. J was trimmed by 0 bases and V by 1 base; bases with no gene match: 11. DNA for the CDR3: TGTGCTAGTGGTTTGGGGTTCGTGGCGGGAGGTACCTCTGGGGCCAACGTCCTGACTTTC. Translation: CASGLGFVAGGTSGANVLTF.

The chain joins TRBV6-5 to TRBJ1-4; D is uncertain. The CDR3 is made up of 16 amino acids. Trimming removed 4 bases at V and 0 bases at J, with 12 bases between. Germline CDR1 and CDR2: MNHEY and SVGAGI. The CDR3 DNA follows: TGTGCCAGCAGTTCATCGGCCGGGGCAACTAATGAAAAACTGTTTTTT. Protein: CASSSSAGATNEKLFF.

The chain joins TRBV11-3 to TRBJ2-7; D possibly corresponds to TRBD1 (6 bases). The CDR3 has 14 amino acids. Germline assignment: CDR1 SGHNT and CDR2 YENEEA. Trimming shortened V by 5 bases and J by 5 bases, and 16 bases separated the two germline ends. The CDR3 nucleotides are TGTGCCAGCAGCCCAGCAGGGGCAGGGAACGAGCAGTACTTC. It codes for CASSPAGAGNEQYF.

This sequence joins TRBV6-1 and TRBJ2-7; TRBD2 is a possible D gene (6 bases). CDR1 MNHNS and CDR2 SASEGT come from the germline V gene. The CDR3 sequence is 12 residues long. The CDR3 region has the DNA TGTGCCAGCAGTGAACTGGACGGGAGCCATCACGTC. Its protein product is CASSELDGSHHV.

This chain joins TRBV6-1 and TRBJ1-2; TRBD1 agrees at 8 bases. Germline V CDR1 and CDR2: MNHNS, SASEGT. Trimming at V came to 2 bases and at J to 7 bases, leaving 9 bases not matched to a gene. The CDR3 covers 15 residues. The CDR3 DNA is TGTGCCAGCAGTGAAATGGCAGGGGGCGCCGGTGGCTACACCTTC. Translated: CASSEMAGGAGGYTF.

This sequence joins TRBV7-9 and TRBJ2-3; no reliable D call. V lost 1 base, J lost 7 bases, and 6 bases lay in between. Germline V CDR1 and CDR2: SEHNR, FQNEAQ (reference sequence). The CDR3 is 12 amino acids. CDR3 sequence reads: CASSLGRHTQYF. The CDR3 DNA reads TGTGCCAGCAGCTTAGGTCGTCATACGCAGTATTTT.

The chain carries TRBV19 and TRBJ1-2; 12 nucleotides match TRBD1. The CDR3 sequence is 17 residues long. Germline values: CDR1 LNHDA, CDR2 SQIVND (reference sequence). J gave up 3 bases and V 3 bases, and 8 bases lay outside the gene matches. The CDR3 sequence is CASSIRDRGHLDYGYTF. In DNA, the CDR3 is TGTGCCAGTAGTATTAGGGACAGGGGGCATTTGGACTATGGCTACACCTTC.